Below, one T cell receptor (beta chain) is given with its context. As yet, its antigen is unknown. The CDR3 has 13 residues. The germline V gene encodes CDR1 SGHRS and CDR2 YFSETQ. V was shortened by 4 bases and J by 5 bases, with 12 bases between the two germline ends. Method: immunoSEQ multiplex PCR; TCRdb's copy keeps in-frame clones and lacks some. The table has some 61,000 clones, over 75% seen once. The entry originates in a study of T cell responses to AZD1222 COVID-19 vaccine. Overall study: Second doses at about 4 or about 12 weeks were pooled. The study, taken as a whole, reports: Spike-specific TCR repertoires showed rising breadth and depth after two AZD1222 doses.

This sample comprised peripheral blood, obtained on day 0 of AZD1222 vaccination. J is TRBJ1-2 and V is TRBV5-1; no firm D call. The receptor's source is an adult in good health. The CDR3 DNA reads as TGCGCCAGCAGCGAGACGTCCGTGTATGGCTACACCTTC. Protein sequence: CASSETSVYGYTF.